The entry that follows covers one TCR beta chain sequence. The data were produced by immunoSEQ multiplex PCR, yet TCRdb's version contains in-frame clones alone and is incomplete. Among about 380,000 clones listed, around 95% were seen once. The data were obtained in a study of shared T cell receptors in the human thymus. CDR1 SGHAT and CDR2 FQDESV come from the germline V gene (reference sequence). The junction had 11 bases not matched to a gene; V was cut back by 5 bases and J by 10 bases. There are 17 residues in the CDR3. The TCR comes from a human donor. The source material was thymocytes. This chain joins TRBV11-1 and TRBJ2-4; 16 nucleotides agree with TRBD2. Written as DNA, the CDR3 is TGTGCCAGCAGCCCCAAAGGGACTAGCGGGAGGGAAGGTATTCAGTACTTC. It codes for CASSPKGTSGREGIQYF.